This TCR beta chain was documented in a study of control samples from healthy donors and cancer patients. Some clones are missing from TCRdb's copy, which holds only in-frame ones; the method was immunoSEQ multiplex PCR. The table has about 160,000 clones, roughly 95% seen once. The sample consisted of blood. The origin of this receptor is a woman in her thirties in good health.

The DNA for the CDR3 is TGTGCCAGCAGCCCGCGGACACAATTGGCTGGAAACACCATATATTTT. Protein product: CASSPRTQLAGNTIYF. The gene calls are TRBV7-9 and TRBJ1-3, with D maybe TRBD1 (5 bases). CDR3 length: 16 amino acids. Germline loops: CDR1 SEHNR, CDR2 FQNEAQ (reference sequence). V was pared by 5 bases and J by 2 bases, with 16 bases between.